The clone carrying this TCR beta chain has ten or more counts. Antigen unknown. Co-extraction of RNA and DNA was performed on about 20-32 mg of unsorted bulk tissue. The sampling covered five separate regions of each tumor. This sample stems from a study of tumor-infiltrating lymphocytes in primary liver carcinoma. The study's findings and limits: Representation across all five tumor regions was limited to only about 7.5-24% of top clones. Tumors had a significantly higher top-250-clone fraction than blood (p = 0.039).

Trimming took off 4 bases at V and 3 bases at J, with 14 bases between the two ends. Germline CDR1 is SGHRS and CDR2 is YFSETQ. The CDR3 contains 15 residues. A primer in the constant region served to generate TCR beta cDNA from approximately 460 ng of total RNA. A slightly modified ARM-PCR protocol with three nested multiplex PCR rounds produced these TCR beta libraries. Running around 9 cycles apiece, the first two PCR rounds relied on TRBV1-TRBV30 forward primers together with a C-beta reverse primer. Each CDR3 protein gets one entry after TCRdb re-called the multiplex PCR reads with MiXCR. The profile covers about 100,000 distinct CDR3 sequences, with 69% appearing a single time and 9.5% taken by the ten largest.

The chain combines TRBV5-1 with TRBJ2-1; D gene uncertain. Sample: liver tumor tissue from sampling region 5. The subset is: tumor region T5, tumor centre. The TCR originated in an older woman with primary liver carcinoma and hepatitis B virus infection. The chain's CDR3 is CASSLEFAIYNEQFF. DNA of the CDR3: TGCGCCAGCAGCCTCGAATTTGCGATCTACAATGAGCAGTTCTTC.